This T cell receptor beta chain was observed in a study of cytomegalovirus exposure and HLA in healthy donors. Study summary: Some 85 million unique TCRs, all from HLA-typed donors, were included in an early release of the data.

Comment on this clone: Its cognate antigen is unknown.

The CDR3 consists of 18 residues. Germline V gene lookup returns CDR1 PRHDT and CDR2 FYEKMQ (reference sequence). V was clipped by 5 bases and J by 2 bases, with 22 bases between them. PCR used 60 Vbeta primers and 13 Jbeta primers. The assay was immunoSEQ multiplex PCR, and TCRdb's table has in-frame clones only and misses some. The table shows 110,000 to 150,000 clones, with 80% to 85% occurring only once. Points from the study as a whole: Reports described diagnosis of cytomegalovirus status by the classifier as highly specific and sensitive. Later analysis associated a missense DCLRE1C variant with TCR beta V- and J-gene trimming. Earlier analysis yielded a pattern in which most TCR beta V segments were productive about 87% or about 30% of the time.

The sample consisted of PBMCs. The chain is built from TRBV13 and TRBJ1-3; no clear D gene. The clonotype originates from a male donor in good health and CMV-seronegative. CDR3 nucleotide sequence: TGTGCCAGCAGCGCCGTCCCAAAGACACCTTTGACTGGAAACACCATATATTTT. Translation gives CASSAVPKTPLTGNTIYF.